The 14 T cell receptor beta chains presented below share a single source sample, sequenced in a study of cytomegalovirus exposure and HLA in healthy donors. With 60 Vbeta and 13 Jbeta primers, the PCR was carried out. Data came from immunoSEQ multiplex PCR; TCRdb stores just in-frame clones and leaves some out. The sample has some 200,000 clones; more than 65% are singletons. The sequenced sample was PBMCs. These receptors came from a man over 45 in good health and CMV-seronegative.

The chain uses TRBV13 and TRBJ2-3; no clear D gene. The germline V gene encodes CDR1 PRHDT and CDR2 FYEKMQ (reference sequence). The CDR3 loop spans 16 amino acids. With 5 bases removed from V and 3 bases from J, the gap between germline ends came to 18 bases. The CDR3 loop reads CASSTQTRLETDTQYF. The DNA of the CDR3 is TGTGCCAGCAGCACTCAGACCCGGTTGGAGACAGATACGCAGTATTTT.

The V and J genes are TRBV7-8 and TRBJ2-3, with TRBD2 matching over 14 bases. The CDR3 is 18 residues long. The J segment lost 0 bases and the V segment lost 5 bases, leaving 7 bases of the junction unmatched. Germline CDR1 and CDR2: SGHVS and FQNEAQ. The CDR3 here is CASSPRLAGGRSTDTQYF. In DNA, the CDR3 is TGTGCCAGCAGCCCTCGACTAGCGGGGGGGCGAAGCACAGATACGCAGTATTTT. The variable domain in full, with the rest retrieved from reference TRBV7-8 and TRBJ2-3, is GAGVSQSPRYKVAKRGQDVALRCDPISGHVSLFWYQQALGQGPEFLTYFQNEAQLDKSGLPSDRFFAERPEGSVSTLKIQRTQQEDSAVYLCASSPRLAGGRSTDTQYFGPGTRLTVL.

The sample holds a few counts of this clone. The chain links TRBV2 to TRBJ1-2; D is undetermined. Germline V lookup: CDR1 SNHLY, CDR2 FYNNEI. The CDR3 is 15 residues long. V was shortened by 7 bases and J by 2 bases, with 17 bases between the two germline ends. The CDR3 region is CASTRFQPANYGYTF. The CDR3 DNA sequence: TGTGCCAGCACGAGGTTCCAGCCTGCGAACTATGGCTACACCTTC.

The CDR3 DNA follows: TGTGCCAGCAGTGCAGGGACAGGTCCCTACGAGCAGTACTTC. Amino acids: CASSAGTGPYEQYF. The V gene is TRBV25-1, the J gene TRBJ2-7; 8 positions agree with TRBD1. V shed 4 bases, J shed 2 bases, and the junction held 4 bases outside the gene matches. This CDR3 is 14 amino acids long. In germline, CDR1 is MGHDK, CDR2 SYGVNS.

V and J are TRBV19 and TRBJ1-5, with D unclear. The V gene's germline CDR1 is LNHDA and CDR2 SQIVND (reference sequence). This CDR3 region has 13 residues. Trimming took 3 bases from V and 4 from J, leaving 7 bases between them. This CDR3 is CASSIQKNQPQHF. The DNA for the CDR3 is TGTGCCAGTAGTATCCAGAAAAATCAGCCCCAGCATTTT. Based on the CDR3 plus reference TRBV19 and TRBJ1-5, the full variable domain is DGGITQSPKYLFRKEGQNVTLSCEQNLNHDAMYWYRQDPGQGLRLIYYSQIVNDFQKGDIAEGYSVSREKKESFPLTVTSAQKNPTAFYLCASSIQKNQPQHFGDGTRLSIL.

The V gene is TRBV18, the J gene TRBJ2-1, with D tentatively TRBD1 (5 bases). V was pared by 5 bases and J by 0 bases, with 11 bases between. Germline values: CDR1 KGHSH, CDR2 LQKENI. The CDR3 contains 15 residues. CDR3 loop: CASSEQGYSYNEQFF. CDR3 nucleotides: TGTGCCAGCTCAGAGCAGGGATACTCCTACAATGAGCAGTTCTTC.

The CDR3 protein is CASSLDGATEAFF. DNA for the CDR3: TGTGCCAGCAGCTTAGATGGGGCCACTGAAGCTTTCTTT. The V gene is TRBV7-9, the J gene TRBJ1-1, with D maybe TRBD1 (5 bases). The V and J ends lost 1 base and 4 bases respectively, with 7 bases between them. The CDR3 consists of 13 residues. Per the germline V gene, CDR1 is SEHNR and CDR2 is FQNEAQ (reference sequence).

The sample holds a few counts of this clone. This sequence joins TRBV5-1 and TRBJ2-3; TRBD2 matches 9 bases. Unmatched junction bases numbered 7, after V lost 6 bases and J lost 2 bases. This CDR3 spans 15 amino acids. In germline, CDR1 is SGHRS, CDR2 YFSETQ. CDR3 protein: CASTWGGGDTDTQYF. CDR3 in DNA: TGCGCCAGCACCTGGGGCGGGGGGGACACAGATACGCAGTATTTT.

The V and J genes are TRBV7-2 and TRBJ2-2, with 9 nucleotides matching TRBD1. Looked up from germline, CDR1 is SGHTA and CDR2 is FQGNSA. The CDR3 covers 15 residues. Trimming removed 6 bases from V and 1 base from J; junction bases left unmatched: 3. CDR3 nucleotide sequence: TGTGCCAGCAGAGCGGACAGGGGGAACACCGGGGAGCTGTTTTTT. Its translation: CASRADRGNTGELFF.

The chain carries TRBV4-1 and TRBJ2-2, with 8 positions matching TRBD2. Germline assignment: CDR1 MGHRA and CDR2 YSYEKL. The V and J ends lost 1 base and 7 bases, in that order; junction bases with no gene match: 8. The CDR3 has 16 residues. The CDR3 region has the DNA TGCGCCAGCAGCCAAGCCGCGGGGGGTGTCTTCGGGGAGCTGTTTTTT. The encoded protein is CASSQAAGGVFGELFF.

CDR3 sequence (DNA): TGTGCCACCAGCAGAGAAACAGGGGCCGCGTACGAGCAGTACTTC. This encodes CATSRETGAAYEQYF. The V and J genes are TRBV15 and TRBJ2-7; 7 bases match TRBD1. V lost 0 bases and J lost 4; bases outside the gene matches: 6. Per the germline V gene, CDR1 is LNHNV and CDR2 is YYDKDF (reference sequence). The length of the CDR3 is 15 residues.

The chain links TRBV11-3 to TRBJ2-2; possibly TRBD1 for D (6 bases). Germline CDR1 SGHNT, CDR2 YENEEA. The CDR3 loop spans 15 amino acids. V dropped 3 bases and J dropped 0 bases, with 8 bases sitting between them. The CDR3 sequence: CASSFGQTNTGELFF. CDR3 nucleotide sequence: TGTGCCAGCAGCTTCGGACAGACGAACACCGGGGAGCTGTTTTTT. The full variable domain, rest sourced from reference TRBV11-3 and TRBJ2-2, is EAGVVQSPRYKIIEKKQPVAFWCNPISGHNTLYWYLQNLGQGPELLIRYENEEAVDDSQLPKDRFSAERLKGVDSTLKIQPAELGDSAVYLCASSFGQTNTGELFFGEGSRLTVL.

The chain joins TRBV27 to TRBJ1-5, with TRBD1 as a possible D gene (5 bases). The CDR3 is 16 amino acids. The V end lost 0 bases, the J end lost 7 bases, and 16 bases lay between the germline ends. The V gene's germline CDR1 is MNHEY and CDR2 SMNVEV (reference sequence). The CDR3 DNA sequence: TGTGCCAGCAGTTTATCGTTCCCCCCCGGGGGGCAGCCCCAGCATTTT. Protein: CASSLSFPPGGQPQHF.

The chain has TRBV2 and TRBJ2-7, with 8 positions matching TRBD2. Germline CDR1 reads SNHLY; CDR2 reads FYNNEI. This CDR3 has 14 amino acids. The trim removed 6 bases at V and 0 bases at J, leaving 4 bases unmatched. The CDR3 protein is CASRQRGSSYEQYF. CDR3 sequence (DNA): TGTGCCAGCAGGCAGCGGGGGAGCTCCTACGAGCAGTACTTC. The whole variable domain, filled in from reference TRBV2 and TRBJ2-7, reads EPEVTQTPSHQVTQMGQEVILRCVPISNHLYFYWYRQILGQKVEFLVSFYNNEISEKSEIFDDQFSVERPDGSNFTLKIRSTKLEDSAMYFCASRQRGSSYEQYFGPGTRLTVT.